This TCR beta chain appears in the sequencing data of a study of T-cell reconstitution after alpha-beta-depleted transplantation in children. General observations from the study: Expanded graft clones numbering several hundred reportedly gave rise to alpha-beta T cells about two months after transplant. From newly produced T cells came most of the T-cell counts and diversity one year after transplant. Where some patients showed high TCRbeta diversity at day 60, it came from recipient T cells and thymic progenitors that had survived.

Unique molecular identifiers featured in how the TCRbeta library was prepared. Each CDR3 protein is one row after TCRdb ran MiXCR on the PCR reads. The sample lists about 300,000 distinct CDR3 sequences; less than 9.5% were seen once. Germline lookup yields CDR1 DFQATT and CDR2 SNEGSKA (reference sequence). The V segment lost 5 bases and the J segment 7 bases; nucleotides outside the gene matches: 20. This CDR3 has 17 residues. As regards this clonotype: As yet, its antigen is unknown.

This receptor was obtained from a female patient between 2 and 15 years old who had a stem cell transplant for Fanconi anemia, so the T cells may come from the graft donor. This sample comprised peripheral blood, obtained 360 days after TCRalphabeta/CD19-depleted stem cell transplant. V gene TRBV20-1 combines with J gene TRBJ1-5; 7 bases agree with TRBD1. The CDR3 protein is CSALTTGLTFLDQPQHF. The CDR3 DNA sequence: TGCAGTGCTTTGACGACAGGGTTAACTTTCTTGGACCAGCCCCAGCATTTT.